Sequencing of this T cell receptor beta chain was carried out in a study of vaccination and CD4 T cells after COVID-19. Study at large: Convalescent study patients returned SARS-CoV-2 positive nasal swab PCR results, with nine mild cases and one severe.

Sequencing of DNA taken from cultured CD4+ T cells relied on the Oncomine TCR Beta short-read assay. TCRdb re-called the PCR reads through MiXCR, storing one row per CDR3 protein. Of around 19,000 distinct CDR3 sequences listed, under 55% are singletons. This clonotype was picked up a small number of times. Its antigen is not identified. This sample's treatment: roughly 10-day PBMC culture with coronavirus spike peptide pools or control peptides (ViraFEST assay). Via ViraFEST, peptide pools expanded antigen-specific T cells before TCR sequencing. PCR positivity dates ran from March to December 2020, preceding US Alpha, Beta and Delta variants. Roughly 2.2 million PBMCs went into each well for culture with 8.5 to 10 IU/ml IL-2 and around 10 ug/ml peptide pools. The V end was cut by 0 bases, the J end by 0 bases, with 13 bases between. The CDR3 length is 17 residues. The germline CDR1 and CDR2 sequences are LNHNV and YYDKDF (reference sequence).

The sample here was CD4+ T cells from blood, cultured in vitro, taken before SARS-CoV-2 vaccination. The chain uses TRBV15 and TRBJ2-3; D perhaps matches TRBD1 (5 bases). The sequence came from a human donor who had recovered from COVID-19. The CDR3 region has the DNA TGTGCCACCAGCAGAGATAAGCGACAGACCAGCACAGATACGCAGTATTTT. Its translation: CATSRDKRQTSTDTQYF.